This TCR beta chain was captured in a study of blood T cells in healthy people across ages. Study observations and caveats: Calculation of diversity from one million T cells yielded estimates considered to be underestimates. PBMC samples, being unsorted, prevented any conclusive comparison of naive and antigen-experienced cells.

They isolated at least 7 million PBMCs from each sample. Sample-barcoded 5' priming and a J-beta primer mix drove a second PCR of about 6 to 12 cycles. TCRdb reprocessed the 5' RACE reads via MiXCR and lists one record per CDR3 protein. The sample contains about 1.7 million distinct CDR3 sequences, under 30% of which appear only once. On this clonotype itself: Its target is not known.

Germline lookup yields CDR1 ENHRY and CDR2 SYGVKD. V was shortened by 3 bases and J by 2 bases, with 12 bases between the two germline ends. The CDR3 is 15 amino acids. Material for sequencing was blood. This chain joins TRBV10-3 and TRBJ2-3, with D possibly being TRBD1 (5 bases). This receptor was obtained from a woman aged 25 to 39 in good health. The CDR3 DNA follows: TGTGCCATCAGTGAATTTTCAGGGCCCACAGATACGCAGTATTTT. Protein product: CAISEFSGPTDTQYF.